This T cell receptor (beta chain) derives from a study of blood T cell repertoires in COVID-19. Background on the study: Sites in the United States, Italy and Spain provided acute and convalescent COVID-19 samples.

In the original analysis: Nucleated cell number was recorded as an estimate derived from reference gene primer amplification. Sequencing used immunoSEQ multiplex PCR; TCRdb keeps in-frame clones, though not all of them. V and J calls and clone size are those listed in that table; D and trimming were worked out from the DNA. This repertoire shows roughly 250,000 clones, around 87% found once; its top ten account for over 2%. The TCR comes from a woman in her forties or fifties with acute or convalescent COVID-19. The sequencing sample was made of peripheral blood.

The CDR3 DNA sequence: TGTGCCAGCAGTGAGGGGACACTCTGGAATCAGCCCCAGCATTTT. Translation: CASSEGTLWNQPQHF. The genes are TRBV6-1 and TRBJ1-5, with a possible D match to TRBD1 (6 bases). Germline CDR1 MNHNS, CDR2 SASEGT. CDR3 length: 15 residues. V lost 3 bases, J lost 4 bases, and 13 bases lay in between.